This TCR beta chain was obtained from a study of T cells in Graves' hyperthyroidism and ophthalmopathy. Graves' hyperthyroidism showing no ophthalmopathy progression within 18 months was considered stable. Patients were excluded because of uncontrolled infection, other autoimmune disease, pregnancy or lactation. Thyroid ultrasound and orbital computed tomography, with clinical symptoms and serum thyroxine and TRAb, informed diagnoses. The PBMCs were taken from about 9.7 ml of fresh peripheral blood. This clonotype was recorded at least ten times. The CDR3 runs to 16 residues. The V and J ends lost 5 bases and 4 bases, in that order; junction bases with no gene match: 8. The germline V gene encodes CDR1 MDHEN and CDR2 SYDVKM. Amplified TCR beta CDR3 regions came from RNA transcripts. In the first-round RT-PCR of the TCR CDR3, the HTBI primer set was used. One entry per CDR3 protein, called by TCRdb with MiXCR from the multiplex PCR reads. The sample has some 550,000 distinct CDR3 sequences, under 25% seen once.

The chain carries TRBV28 and TRBJ1-1; 12 bases map to TRBD1. Sequenced input: blood. The clonotype comes from a man between 18 and 29 years old with Graves' hyperthyroidism. The CDR3 DNA sequence: TGTGCCAGCAGTCCCGGGACAGGGGGCTTTGGCACTGAAGCTTTCTTT. Its protein is CASSPGTGGFGTEAFF.